A single sample is the source of the 26 T cell receptor beta chains below, sequenced in a study of T cell changes during pregnancy in multiple sclerosis. Measured with immunoSEQ multiplex PCR; TCRdb has only the in-frame clones, and not every one. Here the sample spans 40,000 to 55,000 clones, approximately 92% being singletons. Material: CD4+ T cells from peripheral blood mononuclear cells, obtained before pregnancy. The receptors were sampled from a female donor with multiple sclerosis, enrolled in a pregnancy study.

The chain links TRBV11-2 to TRBJ1-2, with TRBD1 identical over 7 bases. The length of the CDR3 is 13 residues. The V and J ends lost 5 bases and 4 bases, in that order; junction bases with no gene match: 4. Per the germline V gene, CDR1 is SGHAT and CDR2 is FQNNGV. This CDR3 reads CASSQYRGYGYTF. CDR3 in DNA: TGTGCCAGCAGCCAGTACAGGGGCTATGGCTACACCTTC.

The chain has TRBV7-9 and TRBJ2-1, with TRBD1 matching 9 bases. CDR3 size: 17 residues. J was trimmed by 5 bases and V by 0 bases; bases with no gene match: 8. CDR1 is SEHNR, CDR2 FQNEAQ, per germline (reference sequence). Here the CDR3 DNA reads TGTGCCAGCAGCTTAGCCTCCGGGACAGGGTTTAACAATGAGCAGTTCTTC. Its translation: CASSLASGTGFNNEQFF.

The chain joins TRBV4-1 to TRBJ2-7; D is unclear. There are 15 residues in the CDR3. From germline, CDR1 is MGHRA and CDR2 YSYEKL. V lost 1 base and J lost 5, with 15 bases in between. This CDR3 is CASSQAGSTINEQYF. In DNA form, the CDR3 reads TGCGCCAGCAGCCAAGCGGGTAGTACGATCAACGAGCAGTACTTC.

This clone occurred once. V gene TRBV25-1 combines with J gene TRBJ2-4; the match to TRBD1 covers 7 bases. The V gene end was trimmed by 4 bases and the J gene end by 7 bases; junction bases not matched to a gene: 4. Germline CDR1 reads MGHDK; CDR2 reads SYGVNS. The CDR3 length is 13 residues. CDR3 region: CASSGPGQNIQYF. CDR3 nucleotide sequence: TGTGCCAGCAGTGGACCGGGACAGAACATTCAGTACTTC. Full variable domain (remainder filled in from reference TRBV25-1 and TRBJ2-4): EADIYQTPRYLVIGTGKKITLECSQTMGHDKMYWYQQDPGMELHLIHYSYGVNSTEKGDLSSESTVSRIRTEHFPLTLESARPSHTSQYLCASSGPGQNIQYFGAGTRLSVL.

The chain couples TRBV5-1 to TRBJ2-1, with a tentative D call TRBD2 (6 bases). V lost 0 bases and J lost 8, with 15 bases in between. The V gene's germline CDR1 is SGHRS and CDR2 YFSETQ. The CDR3 totals 15 residues. CDR3 sequence reads: CASSLEGIAEDEQFF. The CDR3 region has the DNA TGCGCCAGCAGCTTGGAGGGAATAGCGGAGGATGAGCAGTTCTTC.

The chain joins TRBV12-5 to TRBJ2-3, with a tentative D call TRBD2 (6 bases). V gave up 3 bases and J gave up 4 bases, with 14 bases separating them. The CDR3 is 15 residues long. CDR1 LGHNT and CDR2 FRNRAP come from the germline V gene. As DNA, the CDR3 is TGTGCTAGTGGTTTCGGGGGAAGTGGGTCAGATACGCAGTATTTT. It encodes CASGFGGSGSDTQYF.

This clone was counted once. This sequence joins TRBV7-2 and TRBJ2-5; D gene uncertain. Trimming left V 0 bases short and J 5 bases short, with 4 bases between. Germline lookup yields CDR1 SGHTA and CDR2 FQGNSA. The CDR3 consists of 12 residues. This CDR3 is CASSLARETQYF. DNA of the CDR3: TGTGCCAGCAGCTTAGCGCGCGAGACCCAGTACTTC.

The chain couples TRBV2 to TRBJ1-1; unclear D gene. Trimming shortened V by 3 bases and J by 4 bases, and 15 bases separated the two germline ends. CDR1 and CDR2 from the germline V gene are SNHLY and FYNNEI. This CDR3 region has 15 residues. The DNA for the CDR3 is TGTGCCAGCAGTGAGACACGCTTCGGGAGCACTGAAGCTTTCTTT. As protein: CASSETRFGSTEAFF.

The rearrangement links TRBV30 to TRBJ1-3, with D unclear. V was clipped by 3 bases and J by 3 bases, with 12 bases between them. The CDR3 has 14 residues. The germline gives CDR1 GTSNPN, CDR2 SVGIG (reference sequence). The CDR3: CAWRKAGYGNTIYF. DNA for the CDR3: TGTGCCTGGAGGAAGGCGGGTTATGGAAACACCATATATTTT.

This chain links TRBV10-2 with TRBJ1-3, with D unresolved. CDR1 is WSHSY, CDR2 SAAADI, per germline. This CDR3 spans 13 amino acids. V was pared by 6 bases and J by 4 bases, with 10 bases between. Here the CDR3 reads CASREAAGNTIYF. Written as DNA, the CDR3 is TGCGCCAGCAGGGAGGCCGCGGGAAACACCATATATTTT.

The chain is built from TRBV5-1 and TRBJ2-1, with 9 bases lining up with TRBD1. The CDR3 is made up of 16 amino acids. From germline, CDR1 is SGHRS and CDR2 YFSETQ. The J segment lost 5 bases and the V segment lost 3 bases, leaving 9 bases of the junction unmatched. CDR3 nucleotide sequence: TGCGCCAGCAGCTCCACCGGGACAGGGCTTAACAATGAGCAGTTCTTC. Translation: CASSSTGTGLNNEQFF.

This sequence joins TRBV5-5 and TRBJ1-2; D is perhaps TRBD1 (5 bases). V was shortened by 3 bases and J by 3 bases, with 12 bases between the two germline ends. In germline, CDR1 is SGHKS, CDR2 YYEKEE (reference sequence). CDR3 length: 14 residues. CDR3 residues: CASSWGGGHYGYTF. Here the CDR3 DNA reads TGTGCCAGCAGCTGGGGGGGTGGTCACTATGGCTACACCTTC.

The rearrangement links TRBV4-1 to TRBJ2-7; 11 nucleotides align to TRBD2. Trimming at V came to 0 bases and at J to 1 base, leaving 5 bases not matched to a gene. The germline gives CDR1 MGHRA, CDR2 YSYEKL. The CDR3 sequence is 17 residues long. The DNA of the CDR3 is TGCGCCAGCAGCCAAGATTGGCTAGCGGGGGGTTCCTACGAGCAGTACTTC. This encodes CASSQDWLAGGSYEQYF.

This rearrangement joins TRBV10-1 to TRBJ2-3; TRBD1 might be the D (7 bases). V was trimmed by 2 bases and J by 3 bases, leaving 12 bases between them. This CDR3 has 15 residues. Per germline, CDR1 WNHNN and CDR2 SYGVQD (reference sequence). The CDR3 DNA reads as TGCGCCAGCAGTGAGGGAGGGGGCGCGACAGATACGCAGTATTTT. Translation: CASSEGGGATDTQYF.

This chain links TRBV18 with TRBJ2-3, with TRBD2 matching over 7 bases. Trimming at V came to 4 bases and at J to 4 bases, leaving 11 bases not matched to a gene. Germline V gives CDR1 KGHSH, CDR2 LQKENI. This CDR3 comprises 16 residues. CDR3 amino acids: CASSHPGLQRADTQYF. The CDR3 DNA reads TGTGCCAGCTCACATCCGGGACTACAAAGAGCAGATACGCAGTATTTT. The whole variable domain, remainder taken from reference TRBV18 and TRBJ2-3, is NAGVMQNPRHLVRRRGQEARLRCSPMKGHSHVYWYRQLPEEGLKFMVYLQKENIIDESGMPKERFSAEFPKEGPSILRIQQVVRGDSAAYFCASSHPGLQRADTQYFGPGTRLTVL.

This sequence joins TRBV7-2 and TRBJ2-5, with 8 bases aligning to TRBD2. The trim removed 2 bases at V and 5 bases at J, leaving 16 bases unmatched. The length of the CDR3 is 18 residues. Germline V gene lookup returns CDR1 SGHTA and CDR2 FQGNSA. CDR3 in DNA: TGTGCCAGCAGCTTACAACCGGGGGGGGGAGGCAGGCGGGAGACCCAGTACTTC. Translation gives CASSLQPGGGGRRETQYF. Full variable domain (outside the CDR3, taken from reference TRBV7-2 and TRBJ2-5): GAGVSQSPSNKVTEKGKDVELRCDPISGHTALYWYRQSLGQGLEFLIYFQGNSAPDKSGLPSDRFSAERTGGSVSTLTIQRTQQEDSAVYLCASSLQPGGGGRRETQYFGPGTRLLVL.

This sequence joins TRBV7-6 and TRBJ2-1, with 11 nucleotides matching TRBD1. V lost 3 bases and J lost 3; bases outside the gene matches: 4. CDR3 length: 16 amino acids. CDR1 is SGHVS and CDR2 is FNYEAQ in the germline V gene. In DNA, the CDR3 is TGTGCCAGCAGCTTCCCCGGGACAGGGGGCTACAATGAGCAGTTCTTC. Protein: CASSFPGTGGYNEQFF.

The chain is built from TRBV5-1 and TRBJ2-3; D is perhaps TRBD1 (6 bases). V lost 3 bases and J lost 9, with 17 bases in between. This CDR3 is built from 14 residues. Germline CDR1 reads SGHRS; CDR2 reads YFSETQ. CDR3 loop: CASSSGQGLMTQYF. The CDR3 region has the DNA TGCGCCAGCAGCTCGGGACAAGGCCTCATGACGCAGTATTTT. The full variable domain, rest sourced from reference TRBV5-1 and TRBJ2-3, is KAGVTQTPRYLIKTRGQQVTLSCSPISGHRSVSWYQQTPGQGLQFLFEYFSETQRNKGNFPGRFSGRQFSNSRSEMNVSTLELGDSALYLCASSSGQGLMTQYFGPGTRLTVL.

The CDR3 loop reads CASSLAGSSYEQYF. The DNA of the CDR3 is TGTGCCAGCAGTTTAGCGGGTAGCTCCTACGAGCAGTACTTC. This chain joins TRBV28 and TRBJ2-7; tentatively, D is TRBD2 (5 bases). Germline V CDR1 and CDR2: MDHEN, SYDVKM. V was cut by 2 bases and J by 0 bases, with 8 bases left in between. The CDR3 has 14 residues.

This clone was recorded a few times. The chain couples TRBV18 to TRBJ2-7; 10 bases are a match to TRBD2. V dropped 2 bases and J dropped 5; count of bases not matched to a gene: 9. The CDR3 has 16 amino acids. From germline, CDR1 is KGHSH and CDR2 LQKENI. Here the CDR3 reads CASSPDPGLAIHEQYF. The CDR3 DNA reads as TGTGCCAGCTCACCAGATCCGGGACTAGCGATTCACGAGCAGTACTTC.

This rearrangement joins TRBV30 to TRBJ2-1; tentatively, D is TRBD2 (7 bases). The CDR3 covers 19 residues. V was trimmed by 3 bases and J by 1 base, leaving 25 bases between them. The germline CDR1 and CDR2 sequences are GTSNPN and SVGIG (reference sequence). The CDR3: CAWRTKGGPLRWSYNEQFF. CDR3 coding DNA: TGTGCCTGGAGGACAAAGGGGGGGCCCTTAAGGTGGTCCTACAATGAGCAGTTCTTC.

The chain employs TRBV5-1 and TRBJ2-2; D possibly corresponds to TRBD2 (6 bases). This CDR3 contains 15 residues. The germline CDR1 and CDR2 sequences are SGHRS and YFSETQ. V gave up 5 bases and J gave up 5 bases, with 16 bases separating them. The CDR3 DNA is TGCGCCAGCAGGGTGCGGTCTAGCGAGACCGGGGAGCTGTTTTTT. This codes for CASRVRSSETGELFF.

A single count supports this clone. The chain employs TRBV28 and TRBJ1-1; D uncertain. The CDR3 is 14 residues long. Deletions cut 2 bases from V and 0 bases from J, with 7 bases between. Germline lookup yields CDR1 MDHEN and CDR2 SYDVKM. The CDR3 DNA is TGTGCCAGCAGTTTAGTCAACATGAACACTGAAGCTTTCTTT. Protein product: CASSLVNMNTEAFF. Filled out from reference TRBV28 and TRBJ1-1, the complete variable domain reads DVKVTQSSRYLVKRTGEKVFLECVQDMDHENMFWYRQDPGLGLRLIYFSYDVKMKEKGDIPEGYSVSREKKERFSLILESASTNQTSMYLCASSLVNMNTEAFFGQGTRLTVV.

The chain links TRBV4-3 to TRBJ2-3; 8 bases line up with TRBD1. Germline CDR1 and CDR2: LGHNA and YSLEER. The CDR3 has 15 amino acids. The J segment lost 3 bases and the V segment lost 4 bases, leaving 6 bases of the junction unmatched. CDR3 amino acids: CASSPRQGLTDTQYF. CDR3 bases: TGCGCCAGCAGCCCCCGACAGGGGCTTACAGATACGCAGTATTTT.

The chain employs TRBV30 and TRBJ2-1, with TRBD2 as a possible D gene (6 bases). Per the germline V gene, CDR1 is GTSNPN and CDR2 is SVGIG (reference sequence). V was trimmed by 4 bases and J by 0 bases, leaving 10 bases between them. The CDR3 is made up of 14 amino acids. CDR3 region: CAWTGSVSYNEQFF. The CDR3, as DNA: TGTGCCTGGACCGGGAGCGTCTCCTACAATGAGCAGTTCTTC. The whole variable domain, remainder taken from reference TRBV30 and TRBJ2-1, is SQTIHQWPATLVQPVGSPLSLECTVEGTSNPNLYWYRQAAGRGLQLLFYSVGIGQISSEVPQNLSASRPQDRQFILSSKKLLLSDSGFYLCAWTGSVSYNEQFFGPGTRLTVL.

This sequence joins TRBV19 and TRBJ2-7; possible D gene TRBD1, 5 bases. V lost 1 base and J 2 bases, leaving 9 bases between the germline ends. The CDR3 runs to 14 residues. CDR1 and CDR2 (germline): LNHDA, SQIVND (reference sequence). The CDR3, as DNA: TGTGCCAGTAGTATAGTAGGCAGGGCCTACGAGCAGTACTTC. Encoded protein: CASSIVGRAYEQYF.